This TCR beta chain was captured by sequencing in a study of blood T cell repertoires in COVID-19. Study summary: The origin of the acute and convalescent COVID-19 samples was the United States, Italy and Spain. Sample material is recorded as cDNA or gDNA derived from T cells, B-cell-depleted T cells, or PBMCs.

Germline CDR1 and CDR2: LNHDA and SQIVND (reference sequence). The CDR3 is made up of 15 amino acids. Trimming removed 3 bases from V and 2 bases from J, with 12 bases in between. Sequencing was performed with immunoSEQ multiplex PCR; in TCRdb, only in-frame clones are kept and a portion is missing. The sample has 150,000 to 200,000 clones, approximately 79% seen once. The receptor comes from a woman between 70 and 85 years old with acute or convalescent COVID-19. The chain combines TRBV19 with TRBJ2-3, with D possibly being TRBD2 (7 bases). Sequenced sample: peripheral blood. In DNA, the CDR3 is TGTGCCAGTAGTATTGGGGGGGCGCCCACAGATACGCAGTATTTT. Translation gives CASSIGGAPTDTQYF. The full variable domain, completed using reference TRBV19 and TRBJ2-3, is DGGITQSPKYLFRKEGQNVTLSCEQNLNHDAMYWYRQDPGQGLRLIYYSQIVNDFQKGDIAEGYSVSREKKESFPLTVTSAQKNPTAFYLCASSIGGAPTDTQYFGPGTRLTVL.